These 6 T cell receptor beta chains originate from one sample sequenced in a study of blood T cell repertoires in COVID-19. This table comes from immunoSEQ multiplex PCR, and its TCRdb copy is limited to in-frame clones, with some not included. The sample lists 350,000 to 450,000 clones; roughly 91% were seen once. Sequences were obtained from PBMCs or T cells enriched from blood (not recorded which). These receptors came from a woman in her twenties or thirties who had recovered from COVID-19.

The rearrangement uses TRBV1 and TRBJ2-1; the D call in the table, TRBD2, was not verified against the DNA. TRBV1 counts as a pseudogene. The CDR3 has 17 amino acids. CDR3 residues: CTSSQERRVADQGEQFF. CDR3 sequence (DNA): TGCACCAGCAGCCAAGAACGGCGGGTAGCGGACCAGGGTGAGCAGTTCTTC.

This chain joins TRBV28 and TRBJ2-5; maybe TRBD2 (6 bases). Germline CDR1 is MDHEN and CDR2 is SYDVKM. V was pared by 3 bases and J by 1 base, with 15 bases between. The CDR3 sequence is 16 residues long. This CDR3 reads CASSFSSGPPQETQYF. Written as DNA, the CDR3 is TGTGCCAGCAGTTTTTCCAGCGGGCCCCCCCAAGAGACCCAGTACTTC. The full variable domain, rest sourced from reference TRBV28 and TRBJ2-5, is DVKVTQSSRYLVKRTGEKVFLECVQDMDHENMFWYRQDPGLGLRLIYFSYDVKMKEKGDIPEGYSVSREKKERFSLILESASTNQTSMYLCASSFSSGPPQETQYFGPGTRLLVL.

The chain is built from TRBV7-9 and TRBJ2-1; no reliable D call. The germline V gene has CDR1 SEHNR and CDR2 FQNEAQ (reference sequence). Trimming removed 1 base from V and 10 bases from J, with 8 bases in between. There are 12 residues in the CDR3. The CDR3 DNA is TGTGCCAGCAGCTTAGTGGTCCAGGAGCAGTTCTTC. This encodes CASSLVVQEQFF.

V is TRBV7-8 and J is TRBJ1-2, with TRBD1 matching 9 bases. CDR1 and CDR2 from the germline V gene are SGHVS and FQNEAQ. The trim removed 5 bases at V and 3 bases at J, leaving 4 bases unmatched. CDR3 size: 14 residues. CDR3 sequence (DNA): TGTGCCAGCAGCCCCGGGACAGGGCACTATGGCTACACCTTC. Translating gives CASSPGTGHYGYTF. Full variable domain (remainder filled in from reference TRBV7-8 and TRBJ1-2): GAGVSQSPRYKVAKRGQDVALRCDPISGHVSLFWYQQALGQGPEFLTYFQNEAQLDKSGLPSDRFFAERPEGSVSTLKIQRTQQEDSAVYLCASSPGTGHYGYTFGSGTRLTVV.

The chain uses TRBV5-4 and TRBJ2-1, with 9 bases lining up with TRBD1. Germline CDR1 and CDR2: SGHNT and YYREEE (reference sequence). The CDR3 extends over 16 amino acids. The V and J ends lost 3 bases and 8 bases, in that order; junction bases with no gene match: 12. CDR3 loop: CASSWAGTGKSDEQFF. The DNA of the CDR3 is TGTGCCAGCAGCTGGGCCGGGACAGGGAAATCGGATGAGCAGTTCTTC.

V usage is TRBV7-6 and J usage is TRBJ1-3; D not certain. The CDR3 has 15 residues. The V end was cut by 2 bases, the J end by 10 bases, with 18 bases between. Per germline, CDR1 SGHVS and CDR2 FNYEAQ. The CDR3 coding sequence is TGTGCCAGCAGCTTACGGGAAGGTCTGGTAAGTACCATATATTTT. This encodes CASSLREGLVSTIYF.